This entry lists 7 T cell receptor beta chains sequenced from one sample in a study of lymphopenia after photon versus proton radiotherapy. The protocol was immunoSEQ multiplex PCR, while the TCRdb copy is restricted to in-frame clones and leaves out a portion. The data show 22,000 or so clones, approximately 85% seen once. Sequenced material: peripheral blood, taken from a patient treated with photon-based radiotherapy. Receptors were obtained from a woman aged 50 to 60 with pancreatic cancer.

The V call is TRBV6-4, the J call TRBJ2-4; 8 nucleotides align to TRBD2. Germline-derived CDR1 and CDR2 are MRHNA and SNTAGT. The CDR3 has 14 residues. The trim removed 7 bases at V and 4 bases at J, leaving 6 bases unmatched. CDR3 amino acids: CASKKAGDKNIQYF. CDR3 nucleotide sequence: TGTGCCAGCAAGAAAGCGGGAGATAAAAACATTCAGTACTTC.

The CDR3 coding sequence is TGTGCCAGCAGTTCCCAAACTTGGACTAGATATGAGCAGTTCTTC. Protein sequence: CASSSQTWTRYEQFF. This chain uses TRBV27 with TRBJ2-1; 7 bases line up with TRBD2. Germline V CDR1 and CDR2: MNHEY, SMNVEV (reference sequence). V trimming: 4 bases; J trimming: 8 bases; junction bases outside the gene matches: 11. There are 15 residues in the CDR3.

The CDR3: CASSLEVGGPNTEAFF. CDR3 bases: TGTGCCAGCAGCTTAGAGGTCGGGGGGCCGAACACTGAAGCTTTCTTT. The V call is TRBV13, the J call TRBJ1-1, with D possibly TRBD1 on 6 matching bases. The CDR3 is made up of 16 amino acids. The germline V gene has CDR1 PRHDT and CDR2 FYEKMQ (reference sequence). Trimming shortened V by 1 base and J by 1 base, and 13 bases separated the two germline ends.

This clone has a handful of counts. This chain joins TRBV2 and TRBJ2-1; TRBD1 matches at 10 bases. Germline V gene data show CDR1 as SNHLY and CDR2 as FYNNEI. The CDR3 is 15 amino acids. V lost 1 base, J lost 6 bases, and 3 bases stayed unmatched. The CDR3 loop reads CASSEEGTGVNEQFF. The CDR3 DNA is TGTGCCAGCAGTGAAGAGGGGACAGGGGTCAATGAGCAGTTCTTC.

In its sample, this clone was seen a few times. This chain connects TRBV7-8 to TRBJ2-1; perhaps TRBD1 as D (5 bases). Germline V gives CDR1 SGHVS, CDR2 FQNEAQ. V lost 1 base, J lost 2 bases, and 9 bases lay in between. The CDR3 runs 15 residues. CDR3 sequence reads: CASSLEGAPYNEQFF. CDR3 DNA sequence: TGTGCCAGCAGCTTAGAAGGGGCCCCCTACAATGAGCAGTTCTTC.

The chain combines TRBV19 with TRBJ2-4; 12 nucleotides agree with TRBD2. V lost 4 bases, J lost 6 bases, and 13 bases stayed unmatched. CDR3 length: 18 amino acids. Germline CDR1 LNHDA, CDR2 SQIVND (reference sequence). For the CDR3, the DNA is TGTGCCAGTAGTACCCGGCAGCCGGGACTAGCGGGCCTAAACATTCAGTACTTC. It encodes CASSTRQPGLAGLNIQYF.

V and J are TRBV27 and TRBJ2-1; D is undetermined. CDR1 and CDR2 from the germline V gene are MNHEY and SMNVEV (reference sequence). V lost 8 bases, J lost 6 bases, and 14 bases lay in between. The CDR3 has 13 residues. CDR3 coding DNA: TGTGCCAGCGGACCTTTCAATTCCAATGAGCAGTTCTTC. Translating it yields CASGPFNSNEQFF.